This T cell receptor (beta chain) stems from a study of blood T cell repertoires in COVID-19 (TCRdb year 2020). Background for the entire study: Samples from collaborators originated in the United States, Italy and Spain and spanned both the acute and convalescent phases of COVID-19. HLA class I and class II types, where available, came from metadata supplied by the sample provider rather than from assay-based typing. The prospective study material was composed of cDNA or gDNA derived from T cells, B-cell-depleted T cells, or PBMCs. A freely available public database, intended as a resource for researchers studying the immune response to SARS-CoV-2, is where the repertoires were released. Sample metadata almost always included a de-identified subject ID, COVID-19 status, age in years and sex. Samples came from the ongoing ImmuneRACE study (first 160 participants) plus 1,254 subjects from 6 global collaborators. Deeply sampled blood TCRbeta repertoires from subjects exposed to, actively infected with, or recovered from COVID-19 were included in the dataset.

TCRbeta CDR3 regions were amplified from genomic DNA using the immunoSEQ Assay, a bias-controlled multiplex PCR. As for how the authors treated the data: The number of nucleated cells in each sample was estimated by amplification of reference gene primers within the assay. To quantify the absolute abundance of each unique TCRbeta CDR3 rearrangement, sequence reads were collapsed and filtered. For each sample, productive Simpson clonality was calculated by taking the square root of Simpson's diversity index across productive rearrangements. TCRdb retrieved this table from immuneACCESS and kept in-frame rearrangements only. Not all clones are present; in checked studies, unresolved V genes account for under half, and no reason is known for the remainder. V and J calls and clone size follow that table, whereas D and trimming were derived from the DNA. The sample table shows around 260,000 clones, and 80% to 90% are seen once. The top ten clones comprise 3.5% to 5.5% of the sample.

On this clone itself: This receptor's antigen is unknown. It has no much larger one-base neighbor in the sample; base qualities were not kept.

From the germline V gene, CDR1 is MDHEN and CDR2 is SYDVKM. Taken from cysteine to phenylalanine, the CDR3 has 11 residues. Here the CDR3 DNA is all that survives: 33 bases in frame from base 1. V is reduced by 4 bases and J by 16 bases, leaving a spacing of 14 bases between them. In the prospective study, participants were about 18 to 95 years old, resided in fewer than 25 geographic areas of the United States, and were enrolled through a virtual design. To assign participants to cohorts, the prospective study relied on clinical history that participants themselves reported in a screening survey and a study questionnaire. ImmuneRACE Cohort 3 recovered participants were defined by two consecutive negative NP/OP PCR tests, healthcare professional clearance, or symptom resolution. In the prospective study, whole blood, serum and a nasopharyngeal or oropharyngeal swab were collected from each participant by mobile phlebotomists. Participants in the prospective study had the option to provide additional blood draws and questionnaires over a roughly 2-month period. Before DNA extraction, blood samples from the prospective study were shipped at room temperature or frozen.

Overall results and qualifications from the work: The quantity of clinical and demographic metadata differed by source and by participant and was supplied without curation.

The receptor was derived from a woman aged 25 to 45 who had recovered from COVID-19. The chain links TRBV28 with TRBJ2-4; a tentative D match to TRBD1 spans 6 bases. The source material was PBMCs or T cells enriched from blood (not recorded which). The CDR3 in this case is CASSSGTHCYF. The DNA is as follows: TGTGCCAGCAGTTCCGGGACACATTGCTACTTC.